The 27 T cell receptor beta chains below come from one sample, sequenced in a study of T cell responses to AZD1222 COVID-19 vaccine. The data were produced by immunoSEQ multiplex PCR, yet TCRdb's version contains in-frame clones alone and is incomplete. The sample contains some 170,000 clones, about 90% of which appear only once. The starting material was peripheral blood, obtained on day 0 of MenACWY control vaccination. The receptors stem from an adult in good health.

This chain connects TRBV28 to TRBJ1-1; D gene uncertain. CDR3 size: 14 residues. In germline, CDR1 is MDHEN, CDR2 SYDVKM. V dropped 6 bases and J dropped 5 bases, with 16 bases sitting between them. The CDR3 DNA is TGTGCCAGCAGCCCAGGTGGCCTTGGGACTGAAGCTTTCTTT. This sequence encodes CASSPGGLGTEAFF. The variable domain in full, with the rest retrieved from reference TRBV28 and TRBJ1-1, is DVKVTQSSRYLVKRTGEKVFLECVQDMDHENMFWYRQDPGLGLRLIYFSYDVKMKEKGDIPEGYSVSREKKERFSLILESASTNQTSMYLCASSPGGLGTEAFFGQGTRLTVV.

The chain links TRBV11-2 to TRBJ1-4; D is possibly TRBD1 (5 bases). Trimming shortened V by 4 bases and J by 8 bases, and 20 bases separated the two germline ends. The CDR3 is 16 residues long. Germline CDR1 reads SGHAT; CDR2 reads FQNNGV. The chain's CDR3 is CASSSPPGPSGEKLFF. The CDR3 DNA is TGTGCCAGCAGCTCGCCCCCGGGACCGTCTGGGGAAAAACTGTTTTTT.

V usage is TRBV28 and J usage is TRBJ1-5; D gene ambiguous. V lost 4 bases to trimming and J lost 3 bases, with 4 bases between them. The CDR3 consists of 12 residues. CDR1 is MDHEN and CDR2 is SYDVKM in the germline V gene. The chain's CDR3 is CASSSPNQPQHF. CDR3 in DNA: TGTGCCAGCAGTTCCCCCAATCAGCCCCAGCATTTT.

This chain links TRBV27 with TRBJ1-5; 7 bases are shared with TRBD1. CDR3 length: 16 residues. J was trimmed by 2 bases and V by 6 bases; bases with no gene match: 10. The germline gives CDR1 MNHEY, CDR2 SMNVEV (reference sequence). CDR3 nucleotide sequence: TGTGCCAGCAGCGATCACAGGGGTTCAGGCAATCAGCCCCAGCATTTT. Its translation is CASSDHRGSGNQPQHF.

This clone was counted once. The J gene is TRBJ1-2, the V gene TRBV27; the D is unclear. Germline values: CDR1 MNHEY, CDR2 SMNVEV (reference sequence). V was cut by 0 bases and J by 2 bases, with 10 bases left in between. This CDR3 is 15 amino acids long. CDR3 residues: CASSLSGVLNYGYTF. For the CDR3, the DNA is TGTGCCAGCAGTTTATCTGGCGTACTAAACTATGGCTACACCTTC.

This sequence joins TRBV4-3 and TRBJ1-2; the D gene is possibly TRBD1 (6 bases). CDR3 length equals 14 residues. Germline assignment: CDR1 LGHNA and CDR2 YSLEER. V lost 0 bases and J lost 7, with 12 bases in between. This chain's CDR3 is CASSQDNRVTGYTF. The CDR3, as DNA: TGCGCCAGCAGCCAAGATAACAGGGTAACTGGCTACACCTTC.

This clone was recorded a few times. V and J are TRBV27 and TRBJ2-6, with D possibly matching TRBD1 (5 bases). V lost 4 bases, J lost 0 bases, and 7 bases lay in between. The CDR3 length is 15 residues. Germline CDR1 is MNHEY and CDR2 is SMNVEV (reference sequence). As DNA, the CDR3 is TGTGCCAGCAGTTCGCAGGGCTCTGGGGCCAACGTCCTGACTTTC. This translates into CASSSQGSGANVLTF.

The chain carries TRBV24-1 and TRBJ2-1; 7 nucleotides line up with TRBD2. Germline V gene lookup returns CDR1 KGHDR and CDR2 SFDVKD. The CDR3 is made up of 14 amino acids. The J segment lost 5 bases and the V segment lost 5 bases, leaving 5 bases of the junction unmatched. CDR3 amino acids: CATSVAGAHNEQFF. The CDR3 DNA sequence: TGTGCCACCAGTGTCGCGGGAGCGCACAATGAGCAGTTCTTC.

This rearrangement joins TRBV27 to TRBJ2-7; the match to TRBD2 covers 12 bases. The CDR3 spans 18 residues. Germline CDR1 and CDR2: MNHEY and SMNVEV (reference sequence). V lost 2 bases, J lost 1 base, and 9 bases stayed unmatched. CDR3 residues: CASSLRSLAGGPSYEQYF. CDR3 nucleotide sequence: TGTGCCAGCAGTTTACGGTCCCTAGCGGGAGGGCCGTCCTACGAGCAGTACTTC.

The rearrangement joins TRBV6-2 or TRBV6-3 to TRBJ2-2; D gene ambiguous. This CDR3 is 16 amino acids long. Trimming took 0 bases from V and 5 from J, leaving 13 bases between them. In germline, CDR1 is MNHEY, CDR2 SVGEGT. CDR3 DNA: TGTGCCAGCAGTTACTCCCCGGCACAGATTACCGGGGAGCTGTTTTTT. The encoded protein is CASSYSPAQITGELFF.

On this clone: This specimen includes other DNA sequences encoding the same CDR3. The chain carries TRBV7-9 and TRBJ1-1, with D hard to call. This CDR3 spans 13 amino acids. CDR1 and CDR2 (germline): SEHNR, FQNEAQ (reference sequence). V lost 0 bases and J 4 bases, leaving 6 bases between the germline ends. CDR3 region: CASSLASGTEAFF. The DNA for the CDR3 is TGTGCCAGCAGCTTAGCGTCCGGCACTGAAGCTTTCTTT.

The gene calls are TRBV27 and TRBJ2-7; a possible D gene is TRBD2 (6 bases). This CDR3 is 14 amino acids long. CDR1 and CDR2 (germline): MNHEY, SMNVEV (reference sequence). Between the trimmed V and J ends, which lost 3 bases and 4 bases, there was a span of 13 bases. The CDR3 protein is CASSLGQGGYEQYF. The CDR3 coding sequence is TGTGCCAGCAGTTTGGGCCAGGGAGGTTACGAGCAGTACTTC.

CDR3 sequence (DNA): TGTGCCAGCAGTTCCCAGAACACTGAAGCTTTCTTT. Amino acids: CASSSQNTEAFF. The V call is TRBV28, the J call TRBJ1-1; no clear D gene. The CDR3 runs to 12 residues. Germline V gene data show CDR1 as MDHEN and CDR2 as SYDVKM. V lost 4 bases and J 1 base, leaving 4 bases between the germline ends. Together with reference TRBV28 and TRBJ1-1, the CDR3 gives the full variable domain: DVKVTQSSRYLVKRTGEKVFLECVQDMDHENMFWYRQDPGLGLRLIYFSYDVKMKEKGDIPEGYSVSREKKERFSLILESASTNQTSMYLCASSSQNTEAFFGQGTRLTVV.

This chain joins TRBV11-3 and TRBJ2-7; tentatively, D is TRBD1 (6 bases). The V gene lost 3 bases and the J gene lost 5 bases, with 11 bases spanning the gap. This CDR3 contains 13 residues. Germline V lookup: CDR1 SGHNT, CDR2 YENEEA. CDR3 DNA: TGTGCCAGCAGCTTCGTTCAGGGGAACGAGCAGTACTTC. Its protein product is CASSFVQGNEQYF.

With respect to this clone: The junction departs from germline at one end; a sequencing error may be responsible. V gene TRBV30 combines with J gene TRBJ2-7, with 10 bases fitting TRBD2. Germline-derived CDR1 and CDR2 are GTSNPN and SVGIG (reference sequence). There are 13 residues in the CDR3. For the CDR3, the DNA is TGTGCCTGGAGTTCTTCCTTGACTAGCGGGTTACACTTC. Translation gives CAWSSSLTSGLHF.

The rearrangement links TRBV19 to TRBJ2-1; 8 nucleotides agree with TRBD2. The CDR3 is 15 amino acids. V lost 4 bases and J lost 4; bases outside the gene matches: 6. Per germline, CDR1 LNHDA and CDR2 SQIVND (reference sequence). This CDR3 is CASSSLAGLYNEQFF. The CDR3 nucleotides are TGTGCCAGTAGTAGTCTAGCGGGCCTTTACAATGAGCAGTTCTTC.

The chain joins TRBV14 to TRBJ1-4; D call uncertain. Trimming stripped 1 base from V and 6 bases from J, with 6 bases between. The CDR3 loop spans 13 amino acids. Germline V gives CDR1 SGHDN, CDR2 FVKESK. DNA for the CDR3: TGTGCCAGCAGCCAAGTTAGGGATGAAAAACTGTTTTTT. The encoded protein is CASSQVRDEKLFF.

The chain employs TRBV30 and TRBJ1-2; unclear D gene. Trimming shortened V by 1 base and J by 4 bases, and 13 bases separated the two germline ends. CDR1 is GTSNPN and CDR2 is SVGIG in the germline V gene (reference sequence). The CDR3 sequence is 14 residues long. CDR3 sequence reads: CAWSEFPRAYGYTF. The CDR3 region has the DNA TGTGCCTGGAGTGAATTTCCGAGAGCCTATGGCTACACCTTC.

The rearrangement joins TRBV3-1 (or the pseudogene TRBV3-2) to TRBJ1-2; possible D gene TRBD1, 5 bases. Per the germline V gene, CDR1 is LGHDT and CDR2 is YNNKEL (reference sequence). V gave up 6 bases and J gave up 6 bases, with 20 bases separating them. The CDR3 runs to 15 residues. CDR3 coding DNA: TGTGCCAGCAGGATTACGGGGGGGACTTTTCATGGCTACACCTTC. Protein: CASRITGGTFHGYTF.

The CDR3 DNA sequence: TGCGCCAGCAGCTTGGTCAGGGGGCCGGAGACCCAGTACTTC. This translates into CASSLVRGPETQYF. The chain combines TRBV5-1 with TRBJ2-5, with 8 bases matching TRBD1. The CDR3 loop spans 14 amino acids. Germline values: CDR1 SGHRS, CDR2 YFSETQ. The trim removed 0 bases at V and 5 bases at J, leaving 3 bases unmatched.

V gene TRBV27 combines with J gene TRBJ2-1, with TRBD2 matching over 7 bases. This CDR3 comprises 15 residues. CDR1 MNHEY and CDR2 SMNVEV come from the germline V gene (reference sequence). The V gene end was trimmed by 8 bases and the J gene end by 7 bases; junction bases not matched to a gene: 14. CDR3 DNA: TGTGCCAGCGGACCCCCGAGCGGGACGGGGAATGAGCAGTTCTTC. Its protein is CASGPPSGTGNEQFF.

Details on this clone: A junction boundary mismatches the germline segment, possibly from a read error. The chain recombines TRBV3-1 (or the pseudogene TRBV3-2) with TRBJ2-3; tentatively, D is TRBD2 (6 bases). Germline lookup yields CDR1 LGHDT and CDR2 YNNKEL (reference sequence). The CDR3 is made up of 12 amino acids. CDR3 protein: CASSPRDSRPRF. The CDR3 bases are TGTGCCAGCAGCCCCCGGGACTCCCGCCCCCGTTTT.

This chain connects TRBV28 to TRBJ1-2; no clear D gene. V shed 3 bases and J shed 3 bases, with 11 bases lying between them. Germline V gene data show CDR1 as MDHEN and CDR2 as SYDVKM. This CDR3 has 14 amino acids. DNA of the CDR3: TGTGCCAGCAGTTTCGGGTTGTTGGACTATGGCTACACCTTC. Amino acid sequence: CASSFGLLDYGYTF.

The sample holds one count of this clone. The chain uses TRBV7-7 and TRBJ1-5; maybe TRBD1 (6 bases). The CDR3 covers 14 residues. In germline, CDR1 is SSHAT, CDR2 FNYEAQ (reference sequence). V lost 3 bases, J lost 7 bases, and 13 bases lay in between. The CDR3 reads CASSFWGGRQPQHF. As DNA, the CDR3 is TGTGCCAGCAGCTTTTGGGGGGGGCGGCAGCCCCAGCATTTT.

The J gene is TRBJ2-3, the V gene TRBV6-5, with 7 bases identical to TRBD1. The CDR3 spans 13 residues. With 5 bases clipped from V and 4 bases from J, the junction kept 3 bases outside the gene matches. Per germline, CDR1 MNHEY and CDR2 SVGAGI. The CDR3 DNA follows: TGTGCCAGCAGTCTAGACAGGGCAGATACGCAGTATTTT. This translates into CASSLDRADTQYF.

This rearrangement joins TRBV20-1 to TRBJ1-1; a possible D gene is TRBD1 (5 bases). The CDR3 runs to 15 residues. Trimming cost V 3 bases and J 1 base, with 15 bases left between them. Germline V gene data show CDR1 as DFQATT and CDR2 as SNEGSKA (reference sequence). The DNA for the CDR3 is TGCAGTGCTAGTCGTCCCGGGAGGGGGAACACTGAAGCTTTCTTT. Amino acid sequence: CSASRPGRGNTEAFF.

The rearrangement uses TRBV28 and TRBJ1-2; 7 bases line up with TRBD1. J was trimmed by 4 bases and V by 6 bases; bases with no gene match: 8. This CDR3 has 14 residues. Germline CDR1 MDHEN, CDR2 SYDVKM. CDR3 in DNA: TGTGCCAGCAGCATAGCGACAGGGACCTATGGCTACACCTTC. Translated: CASSIATGTYGYTF.